The next 11 T cell receptor beta chains were all read from a single sample in a study of shared clonotypes between healthy human individuals. Assay used: immunoSEQ multiplex PCR; TCRdb lists only in-frame clones, some missing. The sample includes 1.5 million to 2.5 million clones, less than 95% of them seen just once. Terminally differentiated effector memory CD45RA+ cells were excluded from the naive CD8 cells, which were CD45RO-negative and positively selected for CCR7. Sequencing was done on a sample of naive CD8+ T cells sorted from blood. These receptors were taken from a man in his late teens or twenties in good health.

To note about this clone: This sample also contains other DNA sequences that code for the same CDR3. This chain uses TRBV9 with TRBJ2-7, with 11 bases that match TRBD1. Trimming at V came to 2 bases and at J to 2 bases, leaving 0 bases not matched to a gene. CDR3 size: 14 residues. In germline, CDR1 is SGDLS, CDR2 YYNGEE. The CDR3 here is CASSVGQGAYEQYF. The CDR3 DNA reads as TGTGCCAGCAGCGTGGGACAGGGGGCCTACGAGCAGTACTTC.

This chain uses TRBV5-6 with TRBJ2-1; 10 nucleotides align to TRBD2. Germline CDR1 reads SGHDT; CDR2 reads YYEEEE. J was trimmed by 5 bases and V by 4 bases; bases with no gene match: 6. The CDR3 runs 15 residues. CDR3 nucleotides: TGTGCCAGCAGCCAACTAGCGGGGATACACAATGAGCAGTTCTTC. The encoded protein is CASSQLAGIHNEQFF.

This chain uses TRBV2 with TRBJ2-7; D not certain. V was shortened by 2 bases and J by 2 bases, with 13 bases between the two germline ends. Germline lookup yields CDR1 SNHLY and CDR2 FYNNEI. The CDR3 has 15 amino acids. The CDR3 here is CASSENVGTPYEQYF. As DNA, the CDR3 is TGTGCCAGCAGTGAAAATGTTGGTACACCCTACGAGCAGTACTTC.

The chain joins TRBV18 to TRBJ1-1, with TRBD1 as a possible D gene (5 bases). Trimming took 2 bases from V and 8 from J, leaving 12 bases between them. Germline CDR1 KGHSH, CDR2 LQKENI. CDR3 length equals 13 residues. In nucleotides, the CDR3 is TGTGCCAGCTCACCAGGGGGACTTTCGGAAGCTTTCTTT. Translated: CASSPGGLSEAFF.

Of note for this clone: Other DNA sequences from this sample encode an identical CDR3 as well. The chain recombines TRBV9 with TRBJ2-2; perhaps TRBD1 as D (5 bases). Per the germline V gene, CDR1 is SGDLS and CDR2 is YYNGEE. With 4 bases removed from V and 4 bases from J, the gap between germline ends came to 5 bases. The CDR3 totals 12 residues. The CDR3 sequence: CASSQGTGELFF. CDR3 coding DNA: TGTGCCAGCAGCCAGGGCACCGGGGAGCTGTTTTTT.

This clone was seen a handful of times. The chain joins TRBV2 to TRBJ1-6; a weak D match, TRBD1 (6 bases). The CDR3 loop spans 15 amino acids. The V gene lost 0 bases and the J gene lost 9 bases, with 12 bases spanning the gap. The germline V gene has CDR1 SNHLY and CDR2 FYNNEI. The CDR3, as DNA: TGTGCCAGCAGTGAAGCGGTGGGGGGCGCTTCACCCCTCCACTTT. It encodes CASSEAVGGASPLHF. The variable domain in full, completed from reference TRBV2 and TRBJ1-6, reads EPEVTQTPSHQVTQMGQEVILRCVPISNHLYFYWYRQILGQKVEFLVSFYNNEISEKSEIFDDQFSVERPDGSNFTLKIRSTKLEDSAMYFCASSEAVGGASPLHFGNGTRLTVT.

The DNA for the CDR3 is TGTGCCAGCAGCCAAGGGGGGAACTATGGCTACACCTTC. Encoded protein: CASSQGGNYGYTF. The V call is TRBV4-2, the J call TRBJ1-2; D might be TRBD1 (5 bases). Trimming left V 1 base short and J 2 bases short, with 5 bases between. This CDR3 is 13 amino acids long. From germline, CDR1 is LGHNA and CDR2 YNFKEQ.

A note on this clone: The same CDR3 also results from other DNA sequences found in this sample. This sequence joins TRBV30 and TRBJ2-1; D is unclear. Germline V gene sequence: CDR1 GTSNPN, CDR2 SVGIG (reference sequence). Trimming left V 0 bases short and J 9 bases short, with 3 bases between. The CDR3 has 10 residues. The CDR3 DNA sequence: TGTGCCTGGAGTGTATCTGAGCAGTTCTTC. As protein: CAWSVSEQFF.

The rearrangement uses TRBV25-1 and TRBJ1-1; possible D gene TRBD1, 5 bases. Germline values: CDR1 MGHDK, CDR2 SYGVNS. Trimming stripped 3 bases from V and 5 bases from J, with 16 bases between. The CDR3 runs 15 residues. The CDR3 reads CASSDPRGGGTEAFF. Here the CDR3 DNA reads TGTGCCAGCAGTGATCCCCGGGGGGGTGGGACTGAAGCTTTCTTT.

Details on this clone: Other DNA sequences in this specimen translate into the identical CDR3. The chain is built from TRBV9 and TRBJ1-3; the D gene is possibly TRBD1 (5 bases). Trimming removed 0 bases at V and 4 bases at J, with 11 bases between. The CDR3 totals 15 residues. Looked up from germline, CDR1 is SGDLS and CDR2 is YYNGEE. The CDR3 nucleotides are TGTGCCAGCAGCGTAGGTGGGGGTTCCGGAAACACCATATATTTT. It is translated as CASSVGGGSGNTIYF.

The rearrangement joins TRBV5-6 to TRBJ2-7; 13 nucleotides agree with TRBD2. The length of the CDR3 is 14 residues. V was clipped by 5 bases and J by 5 bases; unmatched bases: 4. In germline, CDR1 is SGHDT, CDR2 YYEEEE. The CDR3: CASSRTSGSNEQYF. CDR3 DNA: TGTGCCAGCAGTCGGACTAGCGGGAGCAACGAGCAGTACTTC. The variable domain in full, completed from reference TRBV5-6 and TRBJ2-7, reads DAGVTQSPTHLIKTRGQQVTLRCSPKSGHDTVSWYQQALGQGPQFIFQYYEEEERQRGNFPDRFSGHQFPNYSSELNVNALLLGDSALYLCASSRTSGSNEQYFGPGTRLTVT.